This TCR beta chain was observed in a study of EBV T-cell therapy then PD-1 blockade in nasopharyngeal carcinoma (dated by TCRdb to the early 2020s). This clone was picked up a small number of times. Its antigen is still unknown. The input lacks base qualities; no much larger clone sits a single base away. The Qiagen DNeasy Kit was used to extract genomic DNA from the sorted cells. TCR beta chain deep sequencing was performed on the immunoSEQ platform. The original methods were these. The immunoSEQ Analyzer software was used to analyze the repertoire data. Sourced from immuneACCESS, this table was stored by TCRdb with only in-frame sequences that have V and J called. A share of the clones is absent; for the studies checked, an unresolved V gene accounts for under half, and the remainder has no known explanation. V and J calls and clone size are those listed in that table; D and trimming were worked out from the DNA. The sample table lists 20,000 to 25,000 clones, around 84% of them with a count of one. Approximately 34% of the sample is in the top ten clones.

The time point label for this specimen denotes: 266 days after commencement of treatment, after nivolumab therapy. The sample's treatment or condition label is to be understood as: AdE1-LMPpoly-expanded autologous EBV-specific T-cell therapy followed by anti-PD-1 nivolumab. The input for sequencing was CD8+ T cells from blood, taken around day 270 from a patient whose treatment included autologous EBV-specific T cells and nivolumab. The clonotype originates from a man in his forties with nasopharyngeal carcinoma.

The CDR3 corresponds to CASSPGQGARPQHF. The base sequence is TGTGCCAGCAGTCCGGGACAGGGGGCGAGGCCCCAGCATTTT. The chain is assembled from TRBV28 and TRBJ1-5; TRBD1 matches 12 bases in the middle. CDR1 and CDR2, looked up from the germline V gene, are MDHEN and SYDVKM. Trimming leaves V shorter by 5 bases and J shorter by 9 bases, with the junction holding 5 bases beyond the gene matches. The CDR3, from cysteine to phenylalanine, totals 14 residues. CDR3 DNA only is kept here, 42 bases in frame from base 1.